A single TCR beta chain is shown here with its context. The antigen remains undetermined. The junction had 10 bases not matched to a gene; V was cut back by 1 base and J by 2 bases. Germline loops: CDR1 SGHVS, CDR2 FQNEAQ. This CDR3 is built from 19 residues. This PCR relied on a set of 60 Vbeta primers and 13 Jbeta primers. The method was immunoSEQ multiplex PCR; TCRdb's version includes in-frame clones alone and lacks a portion of them. The table records 150,000 to 200,000 clones, about 74% of them present only once. The data derive from a study of cytomegalovirus exposure and HLA in healthy donors. Study outcomes and limitations: Later, TCR association rates were found to vary by HLA locus, highest for DRB1 and lowest for HLA-C. A missense DCLRE1C variant was associated with V- and J-gene trimming of TCR beta chains in a later analysis, and an independent cohort replicated the association.

The chain has TRBV7-8 and TRBJ2-7, with 14 nucleotides matching TRBD2. The TCR sequence derives from a male donor in good health and CMV-seronegative. Input material: PBMCs. CDR3 loop: CASSLGLATSGRVTYEQYF. CDR3 bases: TGTGCCAGCAGCTTAGGGCTCGCGACTAGCGGGAGGGTAACCTACGAGCAGTACTTC.